A single sample gave rise to the 25 T cell receptor beta chains below, sequenced in a study of OX40 agonist ivuxolimab in advanced cancers. Profiling relied on immunoSEQ multiplex PCR, and the TCRdb table lists in-frame clones only, not all of them. The profile shows roughly 24,000 clones, roughly 84% of them singletons. The sequenced sample was CD4+ or CD8+ T cells sorted from blood, obtained in a trial of the OX40 agonist ivuxolimab. The origin of the receptors is an adult with an advanced solid tumor such as melanoma, head and neck, liver or kidney cancer.

This clone occurred once. The sample contains more than one DNA sequence encoding this CDR3. The gene calls are TRBV15 and TRBJ1-5; perhaps TRBD1 as D (5 bases). V was shortened by 1 base and J by 7 bases, with 11 bases between the two germline ends. In germline, CDR1 is LNHNV, CDR2 YYDKDF (reference sequence). This CDR3 is built from 14 residues. Here the CDR3 DNA reads TGTGCCACCAGCAGAGGGCAGGGAGACCAGCCCCAGCATTTT. Amino acids: CATSRGQGDQPQHF.

This clone came up a few times. This rearrangement joins TRBV15 to TRBJ2-3; TRBD2 agrees at 16 bases. The junction had 11 bases not matched to a gene; V was cut back by 3 bases and J by 2 bases. Germline assignment: CDR1 LNHNV and CDR2 YYDKDF (reference sequence). The CDR3 consists of 20 residues. Here the CDR3 DNA reads TGTGCCACCAGCAGGCTGGGACTAGCGGGGGGGCTCGGCAACACAGATACGCAGTATTTT. Translating it yields CATSRLGLAGGLGNTDTQYF.

This clone was observed once. This chain joins TRBV18 and TRBJ1-5; no definite D call. V was shortened by 2 bases and J by 1 base, with 12 bases between the two germline ends. Germline V gene lookup returns CDR1 KGHSH and CDR2 LQKENI. CDR3 length: 16 amino acids. Written as DNA, the CDR3 is TGTGCCAGCTCACCATCGGGCGAGACGAGCAATCAGCCCCAGCATTTT. Protein product: CASSPSGETSNQPQHF.

V and J are TRBV18 and TRBJ2-7, with D unresolved. This CDR3 contains 13 residues. Looked up from germline, CDR1 is KGHSH and CDR2 is LQKENI. Trimming shortened V by 2 bases and J by 3 bases, and 8 bases separated the two germline ends. This CDR3 is CASSPTTDYEQYF. In DNA, the CDR3 is TGTGCCAGCTCACCAACTACAGACTACGAGCAGTACTTC.

V gene TRBV10-2 combines with J gene TRBJ2-7, with 9 bases aligning to TRBD1. In germline, CDR1 is WSHSY, CDR2 SAAADI. The CDR3 is made up of 14 amino acids. With V trimmed by 9 bases and J by 1 base, 7 bases remained unmatched. The CDR3 DNA reads as TGCGCCAGTAAGCCGGGACAGGGTTCCTACGAGCAGTACTTC. Protein: CASKPGQGSYEQYF.

The chain combines TRBV18 with TRBJ2-1; 8 nucleotides align to TRBD1. This CDR3 contains 14 residues. Germline CDR1 is KGHSH and CDR2 is LQKENI. Trimming took 8 bases from V and 4 from J; bases not matched to a gene: 7. CDR3 amino acids: CASLRDRQYNEQFF. As DNA, the CDR3 is TGTGCCAGCCTCCGGGACAGGCAATACAATGAGCAGTTCTTC.

The chain joins TRBV15 to TRBJ1-3; D call uncertain. V dropped 1 base and J dropped 2 bases, with 6 bases sitting between them. Germline V gene sequence: CDR1 LNHNV, CDR2 YYDKDF (reference sequence). The CDR3 totals 14 residues. The CDR3 region has the DNA TGTGCCACCAGCAGAGTCCCCCCTGGAAACACCATATATTTT. Translation: CATSRVPPGNTIYF.

The chain joins TRBV5-6 to TRBJ2-7; 9 bases match TRBD1. The germline V gene has CDR1 SGHDT and CDR2 YYEEEE. The CDR3 runs 12 residues. V gave up 4 bases and J gave up 6 bases; unmatched junction bases: 2. CDR3: CASSLTGGEQYF. CDR3 sequence (DNA): TGTGCCAGCAGCCTGACAGGGGGCGAGCAGTACTTC.

CDR3 sequence: CASSLELAGGFTDTQYF. The CDR3 DNA follows: TGTGCCAGCAGCTTGGAACTAGCGGGGGGGTTCACAGATACGCAGTATTTT. The genes are TRBV5-6 and TRBJ2-3; 13 nucleotides align to TRBD2. There are 17 residues in the CDR3. Germline values: CDR1 SGHDT, CDR2 YYEEEE. After removal of 0 bases from V and 2 bases from J, the junction contained 3 bases not matched to a gene. Together with reference TRBV5-6 and TRBJ2-3, the CDR3 gives the full variable domain: DAGVTQSPTHLIKTRGQQVTLRCSPKSGHDTVSWYQQALGQGPQFIFQYYEEEERQRGNFPDRFSGHQFPNYSSELNVNALLLGDSALYLCASSLELAGGFTDTQYFGPGTRLTVL.

In the case of this clone: One end of the junction is discordant with germline, which a read error may explain. V and J are TRBV5-1 and TRBJ2-5; possibly TRBD1 or TRBD2 for D (6 bases each). This CDR3 is built from 14 residues. Looked up from germline, CDR1 is SGHRS and CDR2 is YFSETQ. The CDR3 spells CAGSLEGHKETQYF. The DNA for the CDR3 is TGCGCCGGCAGCTTGGAGGGACATAAAGAGACCCAGTACTTC.

This chain links TRBV2 with TRBJ2-7, with 9 bases identical to TRBD1. The germline V gene has CDR1 SNHLY and CDR2 FYNNEI. V shed 7 bases, J shed 5 bases, and the junction held 21 bases outside the gene matches. The CDR3 is made up of 18 amino acids. CDR3 loop: CASIRGTGQGRTFDEQYF. The CDR3 DNA sequence: TGTGCCAGCATTCGTGGGACCGGACAGGGGAGGACCTTTGACGAGCAGTACTTC.

The gene calls are TRBV6-6 and TRBJ2-1; a possible D gene is TRBD2 (5 bases). This CDR3 is 13 amino acids long. CDR1 and CDR2 (germline): MNHNY, SVGAGI (reference sequence). The V end was cut by 6 bases, the J end by 0 bases, with 6 bases between. The CDR3 nucleotides are TGTGCCAGCAGCCGGGACTCCTACAATGAGCAGTTCTTC. Protein: CASSRDSYNEQFF.

This clone appeared once. The CDR3 nucleotides are TGTGCCAGCAGCCAATGGGCGGGGGACGGAAACACCATATATTTT. Protein sequence: CASSQWAGDGNTIYF. This rearrangement joins TRBV16 to TRBJ1-3; possible D gene TRBD1, 5 bases. V was trimmed by 1 base and J by 4 bases, leaving 11 bases between them. CDR1 and CDR2 (germline): KGHSY, FQNENV. The CDR3 covers 15 residues. Full variable domain (missing parts from reference TRBV16 and TRBJ1-3): GEEVAQTPKHLVRGEGQKAKLYCAPIKGHSYVFWYQQVLKNEFKFLISFQNENVFDETGMPKERFSAKCLPNSPCSLEIQATKLEDSAVYFCASSQWAGDGNTIYFGEGSWLTVV.

The rearrangement links TRBV15 to TRBJ1-4, with 7 bases identical to TRBD1. Looked up from germline, CDR1 is LNHNV and CDR2 is YYDKDF (reference sequence). CDR3 length: 13 residues. The trim removed 5 bases at V and 14 bases at J, leaving 11 bases unmatched. The CDR3 loop reads CATSGGPGTVLFF. As DNA, the CDR3 is TGTGCCACCAGCGGGGGCCCGGGGACAGTGCTGTTTTTT.

The rearrangement links TRBV5-1 to TRBJ2-3; a possible D gene is TRBD2 (6 bases). Trimming took off 0 bases at V and 2 bases at J, with 10 bases between the two ends. This CDR3 is built from 15 residues. The germline V gene encodes CDR1 SGHRS and CDR2 YFSETQ. DNA of the CDR3: TGCGCCAGCAGCTTGGCGGGGGTGAACACAGATACGCAGTATTTT. Its translation: CASSLAGVNTDTQYF.

Remarks on this clone: Mismatch with germline at one junction end may stem from a read error. The rearrangement uses TRBV7-9 and TRBJ1-2; no reliable D call. Germline values: CDR1 SEHNR, CDR2 FQNEAQ (reference sequence). The length of the CDR3 is 12 residues. This CDR3 is CASSEAHKHLYF. The CDR3 DNA sequence: TGTGCCAGCAGCGAGGCCCATAAACATCTGTATTTC.

This clone was counted a few times. CDR3 protein: CASMRGRGYNEQFF. Here the CDR3 DNA reads TGTGCCAGTATGCGGGGGAGGGGCTACAATGAGCAGTTCTTC. The genes are TRBV19 and TRBJ2-1; the match to TRBD2 covers 7 bases. V gave up 7 bases and J gave up 3 bases; unmatched junction bases: 6. Germline V gene data show CDR1 as LNHDA and CDR2 as SQIVND (reference sequence). The CDR3 spans 14 residues.

This clone has a handful of counts. The chain employs TRBV15 and TRBJ2-7; D tentatively fits TRBD1 or TRBD2 (6 bases each). V was pared by 0 bases and J by 4 bases, with 10 bases between. CDR1 LNHNV and CDR2 YYDKDF come from the germline V gene (reference sequence). The CDR3 extends over 14 amino acids. CDR3: CATSREGGGYEQYF. The CDR3 DNA sequence: TGTGCCACCAGCAGAGAAGGAGGGGGGTACGAGCAGTACTTC.

This clone showed up just a few times. This chain joins TRBV7-2 and TRBJ1-5, with D perhaps matching TRBD1 (5 bases). Trimming cost V 5 bases and J 2 bases, with 10 bases left between them. This CDR3 is 14 amino acids long. CDR1 is SGHTA and CDR2 is FQGNSA in the germline V gene. CDR3 residues: CASSPSGGNQPQHF. In DNA, the CDR3 is TGTGCCAGCAGCCCCTCGGGGGGCAATCAGCCCCAGCATTTT.

The chain combines TRBV19 with TRBJ1-6; 8 positions agree with TRBD1. This CDR3 is 15 amino acids long. With V trimmed by 6 bases and J by 0 bases, 1 base remained unmatched. Germline V gives CDR1 LNHDA, CDR2 SQIVND (reference sequence). The CDR3 spells CASRDRDSYNSPLHF. DNA for the CDR3: TGTGCCAGTAGGGACAGGGACTCCTATAATTCACCCCTCCACTTT.

This chain links TRBV21-1 with TRBJ1-1; the table's D call of TRBD1 was not tested on the DNA. TRBV21-1 represents a pseudogene. This CDR3 has 14 amino acids. CDR3 nucleotide sequence: TGTGCCAGCAGAAGGGACAGGGCGAACACTGAAGCTTTCTTT. This translates into CASRRDRANTEAFF.

The chain uses TRBV6-1 and TRBJ1-5; TRBD1 matches 7 bases. CDR3 length: 17 amino acids. Germline V lookup: CDR1 MNHNS, CDR2 SASEGT. The junction had 9 bases not matched to a gene; V was cut back by 1 base and J by 3 bases. The CDR3 nucleotides read TGTGCCAGCAGTGAAGGCGGAGGGGGCGCGTTCAATCAGCCCCAGCATTTT. This translates into CASSEGGGGAFNQPQHF.

This sequence joins TRBV30 and TRBJ1-5; no definite D call. CDR3 size: 14 residues. V was shortened by 3 bases and J by 4 bases, with 13 bases between the two germline ends. From germline, CDR1 is GTSNPN and CDR2 SVGIG (reference sequence). The DNA for the CDR3 is TGTGCCTGGAGATCCCGTTTGGCTAATCAGCCCCAGCATTTT. Translating gives CAWRSRLANQPQHF.

This sequence joins TRBV7-2 and TRBJ1-3; D remains unclear. Trimming took 5 bases from V and 0 from J, leaving 11 bases between them. The germline CDR1 and CDR2 sequences are SGHTA and FQGNSA. The CDR3 spans 15 residues. The CDR3 DNA follows: TGTGCCAGCAGCCTGGACGGCGTCTCTGGAAACACCATATATTTT. It encodes CASSLDGVSGNTIYF.

The gene calls are TRBV11-2 and TRBJ2-7; D is unclear. The CDR3 consists of 15 residues. Trimming removed 0 bases at V and 3 bases at J, with 12 bases between. From germline, CDR1 is SGHAT and CDR2 FQNNGV. The CDR3 region is CASSLEGKPFYEQYF. CDR3 DNA sequence: TGTGCCAGCAGCTTAGAAGGGAAACCCTTCTACGAGCAGTACTTC.